These 20 T cell receptor beta chains share one sample of origin, sequenced in a study of blood T cell repertoires in COVID-19. Generated by immunoSEQ multiplex PCR, the TCRdb table keeps only in-frame clones and is missing some. This sample has 200,000 to 300,000 clones; about nine tenths occur once, and the top ten carry approximately 0.8%. Sample: peripheral blood. Receptors were obtained from a man aged 25 to 40 with COVID-19, enrolled during active disease.

The chain combines TRBV6-1 with TRBJ1-2, with D unclear. The CDR3 sequence is 14 residues long. Trimming pared 1 base from V and 4 bases from J, leaving 10 bases between. Germline V lookup: CDR1 MNHNS, CDR2 SASEGT. The CDR3: CASSEEMYSYGYTF. In nucleotides, the CDR3 is TGTGCCAGCAGTGAAGAAATGTACTCCTATGGCTACACCTTC.

The chain carries TRBV5-1 and TRBJ2-2, with a weak D call TRBD1 (5 bases). Germline-derived CDR1 and CDR2 are SGHRS and YFSETQ. The CDR3 is 15 residues long. V lost 3 bases to trimming and J lost 2 bases, with 11 bases between them. The CDR3 here is CASSSVTDNTGELFF. In DNA, the CDR3 is TGCGCCAGCAGCTCCGTGACAGATAACACCGGGGAGCTGTTTTTT.

In this sample, this clone turned up once. The rearrangement links TRBV6-5 to TRBJ2-7; 7 bases match TRBD1. Germline V gives CDR1 MNHEY, CDR2 SVGAGI. V lost 0 bases, J lost 3 bases, and 5 bases stayed unmatched. The CDR3 sequence is 15 residues long. CDR3 nucleotides: TGTGCCAGCAGTTACTCCGGGACAGCCTTCTACGAGCAGTACTTC. Protein product: CASSYSGTAFYEQYF.

This sequence joins TRBV4-2 and TRBJ2-5, with TRBD2 matching over 11 bases. V shed 4 bases and J 1 base; nucleotides not matched to a gene: 2. CDR1 is LGHNA and CDR2 is YNFKEQ in the germline V gene. The CDR3 covers 15 residues. The CDR3 coding sequence is TGTGCCAGCAGCCCCGGGACTAGCGGCCAAGAGACCCAGTACTTC. Its translation: CASSPGTSGQETQYF.

The V gene is TRBV3-1 (or the pseudogene TRBV3-2), the J gene TRBJ2-7; D unclear. Germline CDR1 reads LGHDT; CDR2 reads YNNKEL (reference sequence). This CDR3 has 17 residues. V was cut by 4 bases and J by 0 bases, with 19 bases left in between. The CDR3 DNA reads TGTGCCAGCAGCCTAGTCACAAGTCAGGCAAACTCCTACGAGCAGTACTTC. Its translation is CASSLVTSQANSYEQYF.

This chain uses TRBV6-5 with TRBJ1-1; 7 bases are a match to TRBD1. V trimming: 6 bases; J trimming: 11 bases; junction bases outside the gene matches: 9. Germline V gives CDR1 MNHEY, CDR2 SVGAGI. The CDR3 loop spans 12 amino acids. CDR3 in amino acids: CASSLDREKAFF. The CDR3 DNA sequence: TGTGCCAGCAGCCTCGACAGGGAAAAGGCTTTCTTT.

With regard to this clone: Additional DNA sequences in this sample encode the identical CDR3. The V gene is TRBV6-5, the J gene TRBJ1-5; the D is unclear. V lost 4 bases, J lost 1 base, and 8 bases lay in between. The CDR3 has 14 residues. Germline V CDR1 and CDR2: MNHEY, SVGAGI. The CDR3 is CASSSAGSNQPQHF. In DNA form, the CDR3 reads TGTGCCAGCAGTTCAGCCGGGAGCAATCAGCCCCAGCATTTT.

The chain has TRBV11-2 and TRBJ2-7, with 12 positions matching TRBD1. Germline V gives CDR1 SGHAT, CDR2 FQNNGV. The V segment lost 5 bases and the J segment 3 bases; nucleotides outside the gene matches: 14. The CDR3 covers 18 residues. In nucleotides, the CDR3 is TGTGCCAGCAGCCGCCAGGCGGGACAGGGGGCGGGAGGCTACGAGCAGTACTTC. Translation: CASSRQAGQGAGGYEQYF.

Here the CDR3 reads CASSLTGVGSPLHF. The CDR3 region has the DNA TGTGCCAGCAGTTTAACAGGGGTTGGGTCACCCCTCCACTTT. The genes are TRBV27 and TRBJ1-6; the match to TRBD1 covers 7 bases. V lost 2 bases to trimming and J lost 10 bases; unmatched junction nucleotides: 5. Germline CDR1 reads MNHEY; CDR2 reads SMNVEV (reference sequence). The CDR3 sequence is 14 residues long.

Written as DNA, the CDR3 is TGTGCCAGTACTCCGGGCAGGGAAAACGAGCAGTACTTC. It codes for CASTPGRENEQYF. This chain connects TRBV19 to TRBJ2-7; possibly TRBD1 for D (5 bases). The CDR3 extends over 13 amino acids. Trimming took off 7 bases at V and 5 bases at J, with 15 bases between the two ends. The germline V gene has CDR1 LNHDA and CDR2 SQIVND (reference sequence).

The chain joins TRBV9 to TRBJ1-2, with TRBD1 matching 8 bases. CDR1 and CDR2 from the germline V gene are SGDLS and YYNGEE. The CDR3 is 13 amino acids. The ends lost 3 bases at V and 7 bases at J; junction bases unmatched: 5. The CDR3 DNA reads as TGTGCCAGCAGCGCTGGACAGGGAGGTGGCTACACCTTC. It translates to CASSAGQGGGYTF. Looking up the rest from reference TRBV9 and TRBJ1-2 gives the full variable domain: DSGVTQTPKHLITATGQRVTLRCSPRSGDLSVYWYQQSLDQGLQFLIQYYNGEERAKGNILERFSAQQFPDLHSELNLSSLELGDSALYFCASSAGQGGGYTFGSGTRLTVV.

The J gene is TRBJ1-2, the V gene TRBV5-1, with 7 positions matching TRBD1. Germline V gene sequence: CDR1 SGHRS, CDR2 YFSETQ. The CDR3 length is 17 residues. The J segment lost 8 bases and the V segment lost 1 base, leaving 17 bases of the junction unmatched. CDR3 in amino acids: CASSLKGWQGEGEGYTF. The CDR3 region has the DNA TGCGCCAGCAGCTTGAAGGGATGGCAGGGGGAAGGAGAAGGCTACACCTTC. Filled out from reference TRBV5-1 and TRBJ1-2, the complete variable domain reads KAGVTQTPRYLIKTRGQQVTLSCSPISGHRSVSWYQQTPGQGLQFLFEYFSETQRNKGNFPGRFSGRQFSNSRSEMNVSTLELGDSALYLCASSLKGWQGEGEGYTFGSGTRLTVV.

The chain couples TRBV6-5 to TRBJ1-5; TRBD1 is a possible D gene (5 bases). The germline V and J ends were trimmed by 7 bases and 2 bases, with 15 bases remaining between them. The CDR3 length is 15 residues. In germline, CDR1 is MNHEY, CDR2 SVGAGI. Here the CDR3 reads CASTPGLGRNQPQHF. The CDR3 DNA follows: TGTGCCAGCACTCCAGGGCTAGGGCGCAATCAGCCCCAGCATTTT.

This clone came up once. This chain joins TRBV19 and TRBJ1-2, with 7 bases matching TRBD1. Germline V gene lookup returns CDR1 LNHDA and CDR2 SQIVND (reference sequence). The CDR3 covers 14 residues. Trimming took 7 bases from V and 2 from J; bases not matched to a gene: 7. This chain's CDR3 is CASTYTGVNYGYTF. CDR3 coding DNA: TGTGCCAGTACGTATACAGGGGTGAACTATGGCTACACCTTC. Filled out from reference TRBV19 and TRBJ1-2, the complete variable domain reads DGGITQSPKYLFRKEGQNVTLSCEQNLNHDAMYWYRQDPGQGLRLIYYSQIVNDFQKGDIAEGYSVSREKKESFPLTVTSAQKNPTAFYLCASTYTGVNYGYTFGSGTRLTVV.

The CDR3 spells CASRGQGAKGNQPQHF. The DNA for the CDR3 is TGCGCCAGCAGAGGACAGGGGGCTAAAGGCAATCAGCCCCAGCATTTT. V is TRBV10-2 and J is TRBJ1-5, with 11 positions matching TRBD1. This CDR3 comprises 16 residues. Germline assignment: CDR1 WSHSY and CDR2 SAAADI. With V trimmed by 6 bases and J by 2 bases, 6 bases remained unmatched.

V is TRBV9 and J is TRBJ2-5, with D possibly TRBD2 on 5 matching bases. V was clipped by 0 bases and J by 5 bases, with 14 bases between them. The length of the CDR3 is 15 residues. Germline V gene lookup returns CDR1 SGDLS and CDR2 YYNGEE. The CDR3 sequence: CASSVAGWGFETQYF. CDR3 coding DNA: TGTGCCAGCAGCGTAGCGGGGTGGGGATTCGAGACCCAGTACTTC.

The V and J genes are TRBV2 and TRBJ1-2; tentatively, D is TRBD1 (6 bases). CDR1 is SNHLY and CDR2 is FYNNEI in the germline V gene. V dropped 6 bases and J dropped 0 bases, with 11 bases sitting between them. The CDR3 spans 14 residues. Here the CDR3 DNA reads TGTGCCAGCAGGGAGGACAGAGCTAACTATGGCTACACCTTC. Translating it yields CASREDRANYGYTF.

The chain combines TRBV3-1 (or the pseudogene TRBV3-2) with TRBJ2-3, with D uncertain. This CDR3 region has 15 residues. Per the germline V gene, CDR1 is LGHDT and CDR2 is YNNKEL (reference sequence). The V end lost 1 base, the J end lost 0 bases, and 8 bases lay between the germline ends. The CDR3, as DNA: TGTGCCAGCAGCCAAGCACGGGTAAGCACAGATACGCAGTATTTT. It yields the protein CASSQARVSTDTQYF.

The rearrangement uses TRBV27 and TRBJ1-6; D gene uncertain. The V and J ends lost 2 bases and 2 bases respectively, with 10 bases between them. This CDR3 comprises 16 residues. Germline V lookup: CDR1 MNHEY, CDR2 SMNVEV (reference sequence). The CDR3 is CASSLIQRAYNSPLHF. Here the CDR3 DNA reads TGTGCCAGCAGTTTAATCCAGAGGGCCTATAATTCACCCCTCCACTTT.

V gene TRBV2 combines with J gene TRBJ2-7; TRBD1 matches 8 bases. The V segment lost 3 bases and the J segment 4 bases; nucleotides outside the gene matches: 5. CDR3 length equals 14 residues. Germline CDR1 reads SNHLY; CDR2 reads FYNNEI. CDR3 nucleotides: TGTGCCAGCAGTGAGAATACAGGGGGGTACGAGCAGTACTTC. This codes for CASSENTGGYEQYF.